This T cell receptor beta chain emerged from a study of beta chain features in type 1 diabetes. Germline values: CDR1 GTSNPN, CDR2 SVGIG (reference sequence). This CDR3 spans 12 amino acids. The ends were cut back, 3 bases at V and 4 bases at J, with 9 bases in the middle. Expressed TCRB transcripts were sequenced, since all the RNA that had been isolated was reverse transcribed. Clones were read by immunoSEQ multiplex PCR, and TCRdb kept only the in-frame ones, dropping some. The table has some 150,000 clones, around 51% seen once; the top ten hold 0.35% to 0.45%. Input material: Tregs from blood. The receptor was isolated from a man between 18 and 35 years old in good health. V and J are TRBV30 and TRBJ1-2; D uncertain. CDR3 in amino acids: CAWRRDFYGYTF. The DNA for the CDR3 is TGTGCCTGGAGGAGAGACTTCTATGGCTACACCTTC.